This T cell receptor (beta chain) is drawn from a study of T cell changes during pregnancy in multiple sclerosis. This CDR3 contains 12 residues. The germline gives CDR1 LNHDA, CDR2 SQIVND (reference sequence). Trimming removed 4 bases at V and 4 bases at J, with 7 bases between. Profiled with immunoSEQ multiplex PCR; TCRdb holds only in-frame clones, not every one. The sample lists about 61,000 clones, 85% to 90% seen once, with almost 0.9% in the top ten. In its sample, this clone was seen once. Sequenced here: peripheral blood, sampled in the first trimester of pregnancy. This clonotype originated in a female donor in good health, enrolled as a control in a pregnancy study. The genes are TRBV19 and TRBJ1-1; D is uncertain. In nucleotides, the CDR3 is TGTGCCAGTAGTACGGCGGGCACTGAAGCTTTCTTT. This gives the protein CASSTAGTEAFF.